A single sample is the source of the 6 T cell receptor beta chains below, sequenced in a study of regulatory T cells in long-lasting Graves disease. The authors built TCR beta libraries using iRepertoire HTBI primers and Arm-PCR of CDR3 regions. TCRdb reprocessed the multiplex PCR reads via MiXCR and lists one record per CDR3 protein. The sample records hundreds of thousands of distinct CDR3 sequences, roughly 15% being singletons. Time point of the sample: newly diagnosed GD, antithyroid drugs for less than 3 months. Isolated PBMC RNA provided the starting material for the TCR library. The same sample was also studied in work on T cells in Graves' hyperthyroidism and ophthalmopathy.

The sample consisted of peripheral blood mononuclear cells (PBMCs), taken at new diagnosis, from a patient treated with antithyroid drugs. Receptors originate from a woman younger than 45 with Graves disease.

This clonotype was detected only a few times. This chain uses TRBV30 with TRBJ2-3; 11 bases fit TRBD2. CDR1 is GTSNPN, CDR2 SVGIG, per germline (reference sequence). The length of the CDR3 is 16 residues. V gave up 5 bases and J gave up 0 bases; unmatched junction bases: 7. The CDR3 DNA is TGTGCCTGGCTCCGAAGACTAGCGGGGAGCACAGATACGCAGTATTTT. It is translated as CAWLRRLAGSTDTQYF.

Many counts were recorded for this clonotype. The chain employs TRBV28 and TRBJ1-5; 11 bases fit TRBD1. This CDR3 has 15 residues. CDR1 and CDR2 from the germline V gene are MDHEN and SYDVKM. Trimming took 7 bases from V and 8 from J; bases not matched to a gene: 10. CDR3 sequence reads: CASTRTGGPGEPQHF. CDR3 bases: TGTGCCAGCACTCGGACAGGGGGCCCGGGGGAGCCCCAGCATTTT.

This clonotype came up many times. This chain uses TRBV29-1 with TRBJ2-1; 9 nucleotides line up with TRBD1. The J segment lost 7 bases and the V segment lost 7 bases, leaving 11 bases of the junction unmatched. The V gene's germline CDR1 is SQVTM and CDR2 ANQGSEA. This CDR3 comprises 14 residues. The CDR3 spells CSGFPGTGRNEQFF. The DNA for the CDR3 is TGCAGCGGGTTCCCCGGGACAGGGAGAAATGAGCAGTTCTTC.

This clonotype was seen many times. The chain recombines TRBV2 with TRBJ2-2; D not resolved. This CDR3 has 16 residues. Deletions cut 7 bases from V and 6 bases from J, with 21 bases between. Germline CDR1 is SNHLY and CDR2 is FYNNEI. The CDR3 DNA follows: TGTGCCAGCACAGAGAGTAGCCTAAAAGGCGCCGGGGAGCTGTTTTTT. It translates to CASTESSLKGAGELFF.

The chain carries TRBV2 and TRBJ1-5, with 12 bases fitting TRBD1. After removal of 5 bases from V and 4 bases from J, the junction contained 6 bases not matched to a gene. From germline, CDR1 is SNHLY and CDR2 FYNNEI. This CDR3 has 16 amino acids. CDR3 bases: TGTGCCAGCAGTACGGGACAGGGGGCTGGAAATCAGCCCCAGCATTTT. This codes for CASSTGQGAGNQPQHF. Together with reference TRBV2 and TRBJ1-5, the CDR3 gives the full variable domain: EPEVTQTPSHQVTQMGQEVILRCVPISNHLYFYWYRQILGQKVEFLVSFYNNEISEKSEIFDDQFSVERPDGSNFTLKIRSTKLEDSAMYFCASSTGQGAGNQPQHFGDGTRLSIL.

V gene TRBV30 combines with J gene TRBJ1-1; D is unresolved. The CDR3 has 11 residues. V was clipped by 2 bases and J by 1 base, with 2 bases between them. Germline CDR1 GTSNPN, CDR2 SVGIG (reference sequence). CDR3 DNA sequence: TGTGCCTGGAGTTGGAACACTGAAGCTTTCTTT. Amino acids: CAWSWNTEAFF. Based on the CDR3 plus reference TRBV30 and TRBJ1-1, the full variable domain is SQTIHQWPATLVQPVGSPLSLECTVEGTSNPNLYWYRQAAGRGLQLLFYSVGIGQISSEVPQNLSASRPQDRQFILSSKKLLLSDSGFYLCAWSWNTEAFFGQGTRLTVV.